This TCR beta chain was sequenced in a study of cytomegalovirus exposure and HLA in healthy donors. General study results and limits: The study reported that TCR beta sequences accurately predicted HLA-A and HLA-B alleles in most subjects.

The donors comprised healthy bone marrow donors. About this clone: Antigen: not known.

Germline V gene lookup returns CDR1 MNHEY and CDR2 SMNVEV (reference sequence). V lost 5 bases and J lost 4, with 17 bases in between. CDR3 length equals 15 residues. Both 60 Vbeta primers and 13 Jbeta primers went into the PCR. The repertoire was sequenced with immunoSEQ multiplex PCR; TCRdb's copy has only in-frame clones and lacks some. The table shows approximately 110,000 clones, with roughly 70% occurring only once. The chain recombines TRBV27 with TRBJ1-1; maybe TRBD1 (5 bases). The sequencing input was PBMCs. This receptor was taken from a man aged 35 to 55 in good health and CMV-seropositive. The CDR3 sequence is CASSGPTAGFTEAFF. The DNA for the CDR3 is TGTGCCAGCAGTGGACCGACAGCCGGATTCACTGAAGCTTTCTTT.